One sample yielded the 5 T cell receptor beta chains listed below, sequenced in a study of cytomegalovirus exposure and HLA in healthy donors. The primer mix had 60 Vbeta and 13 Jbeta primers. Generated by immunoSEQ multiplex PCR, the TCRdb table keeps only in-frame clones and is missing some. The sample includes approximately 150,000 clones, approximately 72% of them seen just once. The sample was PBMCs. These TCRs come from a woman aged 60 to 75 in good health and CMV-seronegative.

The chain couples TRBV19 to TRBJ2-3, with 7 bases identical to TRBD2. V trimming: 3 bases; J trimming: 3 bases; junction bases outside the gene matches: 6. Germline-derived CDR1 and CDR2 are LNHDA and SQIVND (reference sequence). This CDR3 comprises 15 residues. The CDR3 region is CASSMGGSVTDTQYF. The DNA for the CDR3 is TGTGCCAGTAGTATGGGCGGGAGTGTTACAGATACGCAGTATTTT.

This sequence joins TRBV2 and TRBJ1-2; 7 nucleotides align to TRBD1. The V gene's germline CDR1 is SNHLY and CDR2 FYNNEI. The V segment lost 0 bases and the J segment 4 bases; nucleotides outside the gene matches: 5. The CDR3 has 15 residues. The CDR3 DNA reads as TGTGCCAGCAGTGAAGCCCCAGGGGGAGGCTATGGCTACACCTTC. Its translation is CASSEAPGGGYGYTF.

Notes on this clone: The identical CDR3 is also encoded by other nucleotide sequences in the sample. CDR3 sequence reads: CSVTTGAGYTF. The CDR3 coding sequence is TGCAGCGTTACGACAGGTGCGGGCTACACCTTC. J is TRBJ1-2 and V is TRBV29-1, with a weak D call TRBD1 (6 bases). This CDR3 is 11 amino acids long. V was clipped by 5 bases and J by 8 bases, with 12 bases between them. From germline, CDR1 is SQVTM and CDR2 ANQGSEA.

This clone was seen a handful of times. The V gene is TRBV28, the J gene TRBJ2-5; TRBD1 matches 7 bases. V lost 6 bases to trimming and J lost 7 bases; unmatched junction nucleotides: 5. CDR1 and CDR2 (germline): MDHEN, SYDVKM. The CDR3 has 12 amino acids. This CDR3 reads CASSRQGWTQYF. CDR3 bases: TGTGCCAGCAGCCGACAGGGTTGGACCCAGTACTTC.

CDR3 protein: CASSPDRGPYNEQFF. The CDR3, as DNA: TGTGCCAGCAGTCCGGACAGGGGCCCCTACAATGAGCAGTTCTTC. The chain is built from TRBV7-8 and TRBJ2-1; 9 positions agree with TRBD1. The CDR3 runs 15 residues. V lost 6 bases to trimming and J lost 2 bases; unmatched junction nucleotides: 5. Germline V gene data show CDR1 as SGHVS and CDR2 as FQNEAQ.